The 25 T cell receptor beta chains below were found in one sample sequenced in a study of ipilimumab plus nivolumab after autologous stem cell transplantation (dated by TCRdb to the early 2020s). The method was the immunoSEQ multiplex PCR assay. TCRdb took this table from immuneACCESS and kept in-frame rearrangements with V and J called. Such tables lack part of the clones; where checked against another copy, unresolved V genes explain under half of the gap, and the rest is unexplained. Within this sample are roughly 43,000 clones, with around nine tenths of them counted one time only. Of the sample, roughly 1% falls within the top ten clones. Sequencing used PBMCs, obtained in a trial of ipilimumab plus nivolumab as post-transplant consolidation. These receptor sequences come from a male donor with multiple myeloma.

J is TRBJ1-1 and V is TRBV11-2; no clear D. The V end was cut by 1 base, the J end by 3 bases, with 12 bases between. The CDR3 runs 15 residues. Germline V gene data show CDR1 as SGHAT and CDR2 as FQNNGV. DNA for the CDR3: TGTGCCAGCAGCTTAGGACATTCGTCTGACACTGAAGCTTTCTTT. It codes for CASSLGHSSDTEAFF.

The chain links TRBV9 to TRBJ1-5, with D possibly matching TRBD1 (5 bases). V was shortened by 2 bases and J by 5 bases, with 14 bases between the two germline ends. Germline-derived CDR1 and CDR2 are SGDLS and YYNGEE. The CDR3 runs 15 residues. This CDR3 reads CASSVSGTKDQPQHF. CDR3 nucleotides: TGTGCCAGCAGCGTCTCAGGGACCAAGGATCAGCCCCAGCATTTT.

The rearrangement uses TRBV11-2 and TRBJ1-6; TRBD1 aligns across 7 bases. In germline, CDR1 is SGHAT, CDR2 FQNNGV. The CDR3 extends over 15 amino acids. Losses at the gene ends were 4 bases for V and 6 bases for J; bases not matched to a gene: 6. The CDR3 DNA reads TGTGCCAGCAGCTCCTTGGACAGGCCTAATTCACCCCTCCACTTT. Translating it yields CASSSLDRPNSPLHF.

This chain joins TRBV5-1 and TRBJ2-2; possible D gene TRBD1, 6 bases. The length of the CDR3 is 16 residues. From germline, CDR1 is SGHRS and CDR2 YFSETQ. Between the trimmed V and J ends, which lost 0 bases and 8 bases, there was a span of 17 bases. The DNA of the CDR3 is TGCGCCAGCAGCTTGGCCGGGACATCATCGTATGGGGAGCTGTTTTTT. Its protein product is CASSLAGTSSYGELFF. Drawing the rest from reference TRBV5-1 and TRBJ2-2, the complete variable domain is KAGVTQTPRYLIKTRGQQVTLSCSPISGHRSVSWYQQTPGQGLQFLFEYFSETQRNKGNFPGRFSGRQFSNSRSEMNVSTLELGDSALYLCASSLAGTSSYGELFFGEGSRLTVL.

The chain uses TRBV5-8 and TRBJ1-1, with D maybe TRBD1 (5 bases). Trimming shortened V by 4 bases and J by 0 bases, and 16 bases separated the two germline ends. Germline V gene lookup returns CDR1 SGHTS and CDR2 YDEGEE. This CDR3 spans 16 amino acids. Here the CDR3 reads CASSVRGGGLNTEAFF. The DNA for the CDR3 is TGTGCCAGCAGCGTCCGAGGCGGGGGACTGAACACTGAAGCTTTCTTT.

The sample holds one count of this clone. The CDR3 region is CARRDRRNQPQHF. CDR3 coding DNA: TGTGCCAGGAGGGACCGACGCAATCAGCCCCAGCATTTT. The V gene is TRBV21-1, the J gene TRBJ1-5. TRBV21-1 is classified as a pseudogene. This CDR3 has 13 residues.

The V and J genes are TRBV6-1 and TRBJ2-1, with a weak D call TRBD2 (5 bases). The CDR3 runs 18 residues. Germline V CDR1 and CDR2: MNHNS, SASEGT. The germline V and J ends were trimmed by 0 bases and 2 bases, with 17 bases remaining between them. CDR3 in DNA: TGTGCCAGCAGTGAAGCGGCCTTGGGCCGGCGGGCCTACAATGAGCAGTTCTTC. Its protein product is CASSEAALGRRAYNEQFF.

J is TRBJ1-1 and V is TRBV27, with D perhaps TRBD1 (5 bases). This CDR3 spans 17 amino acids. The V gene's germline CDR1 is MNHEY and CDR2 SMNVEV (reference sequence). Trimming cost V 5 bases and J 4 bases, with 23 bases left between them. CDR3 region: CASSPLWWQGGGTEAFF. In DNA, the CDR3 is TGTGCCAGCAGTCCCCTCTGGTGGCAGGGAGGAGGCACTGAAGCTTTCTTT.

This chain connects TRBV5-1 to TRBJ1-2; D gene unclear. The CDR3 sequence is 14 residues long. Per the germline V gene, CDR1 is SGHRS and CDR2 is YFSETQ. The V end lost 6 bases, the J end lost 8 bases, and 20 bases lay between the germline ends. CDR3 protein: CASTPTAGSEGYTF. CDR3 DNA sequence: TGCGCCAGCACCCCAACCGCGGGGTCAGAGGGCTACACCTTC.

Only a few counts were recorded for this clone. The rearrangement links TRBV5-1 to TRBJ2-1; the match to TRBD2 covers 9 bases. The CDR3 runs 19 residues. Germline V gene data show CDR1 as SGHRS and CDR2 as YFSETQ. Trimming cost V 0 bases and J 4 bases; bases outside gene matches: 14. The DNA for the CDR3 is TGCGCCAGCAGCTTGGCCAAGTCAGCAGGACTAGCGCCATACAATGAGCAGTTCTTC. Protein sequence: CASSLAKSAGLAPYNEQFF.

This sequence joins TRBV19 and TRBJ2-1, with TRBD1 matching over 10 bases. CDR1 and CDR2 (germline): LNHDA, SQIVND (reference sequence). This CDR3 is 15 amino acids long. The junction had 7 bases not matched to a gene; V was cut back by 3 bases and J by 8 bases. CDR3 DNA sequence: TGTGCCAGTAGTATTAAGGGGACAGGGGTAGATGAGCAGTTCTTC. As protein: CASSIKGTGVDEQFF.

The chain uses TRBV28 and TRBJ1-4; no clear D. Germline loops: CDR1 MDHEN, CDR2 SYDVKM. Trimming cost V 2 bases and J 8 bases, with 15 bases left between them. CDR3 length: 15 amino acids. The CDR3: CASSLGMGYREKLFF. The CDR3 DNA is TGTGCCAGCAGTTTAGGTATGGGGTACCGCGAAAAACTGTTTTTT.

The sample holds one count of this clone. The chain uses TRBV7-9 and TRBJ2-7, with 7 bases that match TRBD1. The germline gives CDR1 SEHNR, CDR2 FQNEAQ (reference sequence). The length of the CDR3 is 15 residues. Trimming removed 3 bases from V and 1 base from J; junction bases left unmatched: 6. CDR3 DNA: TGTGCCAGCAGCTTCTACAGGGGATCGTCCTACGAGCAGTACTTC. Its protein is CASSFYRGSSYEQYF.

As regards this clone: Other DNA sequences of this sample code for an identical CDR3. CDR3 nucleotide sequence: TGTGCCAGCAGCTTGACAGGGGAGGAGACCCAGTACTTC. This sequence encodes CASSLTGEETQYF. The chain joins TRBV7-2 to TRBJ2-5; TRBD1 agrees at 8 bases. V shed 3 bases, J shed 5 bases, and the junction held 2 bases outside the gene matches. The CDR3 covers 13 residues. Germline V gene sequence: CDR1 SGHTA, CDR2 FQGNSA.

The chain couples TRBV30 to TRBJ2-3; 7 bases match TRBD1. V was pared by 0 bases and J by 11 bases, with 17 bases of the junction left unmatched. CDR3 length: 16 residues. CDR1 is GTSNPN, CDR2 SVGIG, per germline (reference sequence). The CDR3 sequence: CAWSVRGTATPYLQYF. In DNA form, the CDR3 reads TGTGCCTGGAGTGTAAGGGGGACAGCAACCCCCTACTTGCAGTATTTT.

The CDR3 sequence: CASSSAGGGITGELFF. The CDR3 DNA reads as TGTGCCAGCAGTTCGGCAGGAGGGGGAATCACCGGGGAGCTGTTTTTT. The chain links TRBV6-5 to TRBJ2-2; the D gene could be TRBD1 or TRBD2 (6 bases each). This CDR3 has 16 amino acids. Germline loops: CDR1 MNHEY, CDR2 SVGAGI. V shed 4 bases and J shed 4 bases, with 16 bases lying between them.

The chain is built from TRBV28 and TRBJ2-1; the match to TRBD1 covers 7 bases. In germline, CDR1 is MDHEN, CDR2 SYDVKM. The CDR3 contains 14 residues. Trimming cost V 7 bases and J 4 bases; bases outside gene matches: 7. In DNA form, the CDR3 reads TGTGCCAGCATGTCGGGGACAGTTTACAATGAGCAGTTCTTC. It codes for CASMSGTVYNEQFF.

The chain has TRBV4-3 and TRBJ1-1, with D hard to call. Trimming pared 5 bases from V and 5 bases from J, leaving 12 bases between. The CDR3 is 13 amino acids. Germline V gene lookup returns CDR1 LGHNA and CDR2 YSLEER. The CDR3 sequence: CASSAISGTEAFF. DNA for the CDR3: TGCGCCAGCAGCGCAATATCCGGGACTGAAGCTTTCTTT.

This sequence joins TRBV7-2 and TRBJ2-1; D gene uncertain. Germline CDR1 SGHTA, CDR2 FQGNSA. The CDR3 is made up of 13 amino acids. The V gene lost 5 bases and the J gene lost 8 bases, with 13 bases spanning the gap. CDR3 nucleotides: TGTGCCAGCAGCCCGGTCTCGTGGGATGAGCAGTTCTTC. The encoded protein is CASSPVSWDEQFF.

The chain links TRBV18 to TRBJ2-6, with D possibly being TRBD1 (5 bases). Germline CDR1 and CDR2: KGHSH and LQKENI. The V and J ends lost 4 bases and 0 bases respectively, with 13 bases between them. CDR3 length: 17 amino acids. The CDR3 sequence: CASSLGTGISGANVLTF. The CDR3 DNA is TGTGCCAGCTCACTGGGAACAGGTATCTCTGGGGCCAACGTCCTGACTTTC.

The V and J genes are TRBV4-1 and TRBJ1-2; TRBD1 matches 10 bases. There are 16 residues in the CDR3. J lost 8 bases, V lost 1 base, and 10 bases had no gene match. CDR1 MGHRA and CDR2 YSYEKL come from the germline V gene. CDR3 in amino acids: CASSQGERDRGSGYTF. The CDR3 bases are TGCGCCAGCAGCCAAGGGGAGAGGGACAGGGGTTCAGGCTACACCTTC.

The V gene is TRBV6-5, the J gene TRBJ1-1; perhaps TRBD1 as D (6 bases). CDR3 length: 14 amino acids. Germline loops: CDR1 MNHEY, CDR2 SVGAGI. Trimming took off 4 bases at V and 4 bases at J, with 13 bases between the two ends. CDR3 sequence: CASSSPSGATEAFF. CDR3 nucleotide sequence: TGTGCCAGCAGTTCCCCCTCGGGGGCCACTGAAGCTTTCTTT.

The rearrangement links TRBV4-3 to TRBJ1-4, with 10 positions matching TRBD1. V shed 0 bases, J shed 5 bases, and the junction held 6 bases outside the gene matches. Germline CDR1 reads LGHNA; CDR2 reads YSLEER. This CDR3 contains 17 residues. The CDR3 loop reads CASSQDFGTGVNEKLFF. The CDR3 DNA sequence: TGCGCCAGCAGCCAAGATTTTGGGACAGGGGTCAATGAAAAACTGTTTTTT.

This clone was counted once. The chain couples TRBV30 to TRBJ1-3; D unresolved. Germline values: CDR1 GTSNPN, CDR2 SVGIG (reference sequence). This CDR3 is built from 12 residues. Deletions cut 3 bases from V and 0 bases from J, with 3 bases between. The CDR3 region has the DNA TGTGCCTGGAGCGGCTCTGGAAACACCATATATTTT. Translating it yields CAWSGSGNTIYF.

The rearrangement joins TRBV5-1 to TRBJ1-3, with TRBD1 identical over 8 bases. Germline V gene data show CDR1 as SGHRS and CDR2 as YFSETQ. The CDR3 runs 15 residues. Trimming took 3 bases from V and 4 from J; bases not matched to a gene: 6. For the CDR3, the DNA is TGCGCCAGCAGCTCGGACAGGGCTTTCGGAAACACCATATATTTT. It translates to CASSSDRAFGNTIYF.